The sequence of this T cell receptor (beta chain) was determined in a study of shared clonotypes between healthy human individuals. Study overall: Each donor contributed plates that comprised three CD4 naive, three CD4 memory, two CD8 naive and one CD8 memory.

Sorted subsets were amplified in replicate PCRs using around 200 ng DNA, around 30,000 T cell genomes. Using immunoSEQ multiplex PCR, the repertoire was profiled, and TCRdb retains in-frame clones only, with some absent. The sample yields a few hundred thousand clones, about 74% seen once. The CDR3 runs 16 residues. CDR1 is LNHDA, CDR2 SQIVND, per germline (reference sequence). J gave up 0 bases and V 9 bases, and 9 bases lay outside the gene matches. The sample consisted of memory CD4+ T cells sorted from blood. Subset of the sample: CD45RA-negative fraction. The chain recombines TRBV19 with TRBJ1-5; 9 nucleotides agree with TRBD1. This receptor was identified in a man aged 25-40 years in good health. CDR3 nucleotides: TGTGCCAGCCGGGACAGGGCCGACCTTAGCAATCAGCCCCAGCATTTT. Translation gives CASRDRADLSNQPQHF.